Each of the 6 T cell receptor beta chains below was sequenced from the same sample in a study of PD-L1 blockade in urothelial cancer. The table came from immunoSEQ multiplex PCR; TCRdb's copy has only in-frame clones and leaves some out. The sample yields 80,000 to 130,000 clones, approximately 91% seen once. The sequences come from PBMCs, collected around atezolizumab (anti-PD-L1) treatment. The receptors originated from a woman older than 75 with urothelial cancer.

This chain joins TRBV6-1 and TRBJ1-5; D possibly corresponds to TRBD1 (6 bases). Germline CDR1 is MNHNS and CDR2 is SASEGT. Trimming pared 7 bases from V and 0 bases from J, leaving 10 bases between. This CDR3 contains 14 residues. The CDR3 loop is CASTRQDSNQPQHF. In DNA form, the CDR3 reads TGTGCCAGCACCAGACAGGATAGCAATCAGCCCCAGCATTTT.

This sequence joins TRBV19 and TRBJ1-2; D is unclear. CDR1 is LNHDA and CDR2 is SQIVND in the germline V gene (reference sequence). V was pared by 8 bases and J by 1 base, with 20 bases between. This CDR3 is built from 16 residues. The CDR3: CASGRRWEEFNYGYTF. CDR3 nucleotide sequence: TGTGCCAGTGGACGTCGTTGGGAGGAATTTAACTATGGCTACACCTTC.

The chain links TRBV6-5 to TRBJ2-7; 11 bases are a match to TRBD2. The CDR3 runs 13 residues. The V segment lost 7 bases and the J segment 9 bases; nucleotides outside the gene matches: 8. From germline, CDR1 is MNHEY and CDR2 SVGAGI. The CDR3 region has the DNA TGTGCCAGCAACCTGGTAGCGGGAGGGCCGCAGTACTTC. Encoded protein: CASNLVAGGPQYF.

The chain combines TRBV30 with TRBJ2-5; D uncertain. This CDR3 is built from 13 residues. Per germline, CDR1 GTSNPN and CDR2 SVGIG (reference sequence). V was cut by 2 bases and J by 5 bases, with 12 bases left in between. Here the CDR3 DNA reads TGTGCCTGGAGTCTGGGCCAGTCGGAGACCCAGTACTTC. It specifies CAWSLGQSETQYF.

The chain recombines TRBV5-1 with TRBJ1-3; 7 nucleotides align to TRBD1. The CDR3 extends over 16 amino acids. V was pared by 3 bases and J by 1 base, with 7 bases of the junction left unmatched. In germline, CDR1 is SGHRS, CDR2 YFSETQ. Here the CDR3 reads CASSSDTGVSGNTIYF. The CDR3 DNA reads as TGCGCCAGCAGCTCTGACACAGGGGTATCTGGAAACACCATATATTTT.

The rearrangement joins TRBV6-5 to TRBJ2-3; D call uncertain. V was pared by 2 bases and J by 5 bases, with 11 bases between. Germline V gene lookup returns CDR1 MNHEY and CDR2 SVGAGI. CDR3 length equals 14 residues. The CDR3 spells CASSYRSTKDTQYF. CDR3 nucleotides: TGTGCCAGCAGTTACCGGTCAACGAAAGATACGCAGTATTTT.